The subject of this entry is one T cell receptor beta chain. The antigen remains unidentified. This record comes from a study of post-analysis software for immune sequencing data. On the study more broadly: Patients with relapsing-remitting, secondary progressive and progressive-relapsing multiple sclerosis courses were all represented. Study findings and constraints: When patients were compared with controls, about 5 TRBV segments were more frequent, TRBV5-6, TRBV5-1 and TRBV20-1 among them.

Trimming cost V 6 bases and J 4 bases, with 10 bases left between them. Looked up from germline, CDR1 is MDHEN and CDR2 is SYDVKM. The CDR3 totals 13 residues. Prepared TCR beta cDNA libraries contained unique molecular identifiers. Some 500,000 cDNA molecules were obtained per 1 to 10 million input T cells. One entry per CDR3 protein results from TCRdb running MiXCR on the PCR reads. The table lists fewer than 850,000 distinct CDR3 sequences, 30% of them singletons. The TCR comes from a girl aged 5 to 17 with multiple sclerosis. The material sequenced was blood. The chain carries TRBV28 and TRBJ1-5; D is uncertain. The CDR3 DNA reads TGTGCCAGCAGCCCCATAGTTAATCAGCCCCAGCATTTT. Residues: CASSPIVNQPQHF.